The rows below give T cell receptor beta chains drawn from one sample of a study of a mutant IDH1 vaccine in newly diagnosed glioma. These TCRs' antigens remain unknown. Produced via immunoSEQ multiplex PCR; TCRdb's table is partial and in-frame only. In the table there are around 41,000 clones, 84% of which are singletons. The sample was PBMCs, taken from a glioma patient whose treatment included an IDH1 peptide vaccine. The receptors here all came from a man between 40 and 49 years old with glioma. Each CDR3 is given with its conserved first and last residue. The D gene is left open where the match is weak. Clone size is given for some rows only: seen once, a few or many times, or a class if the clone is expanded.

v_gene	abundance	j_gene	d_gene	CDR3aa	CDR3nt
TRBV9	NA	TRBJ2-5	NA	CASSGGRGLETQYF	TGTGCCAGCAGCGGGGGCAGGGGTTTGGAGACCCAGTACTTC
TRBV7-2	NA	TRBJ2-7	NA	CASSLEASREQYF	TGTGCCAGCAGCTTAGAAGCCTCTCGAGAGCAGTACTTC
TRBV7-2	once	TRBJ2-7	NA	CASSTGRSYEQYF	TGTGCCAGCAGCACCGGGCGTTCCTACGAGCAGTACTTC
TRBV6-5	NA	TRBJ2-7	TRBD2	CASSYFSGSKDEQYF	TGTGCCAGCAGTTACTTTAGCGGGTCCAAGGACGAGCAGTACTTC
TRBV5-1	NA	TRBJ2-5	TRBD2	CASSLGGRAQYF	TGCGCCAGCAGCTTGGGGGGGAGGGCCCAGTACTTC
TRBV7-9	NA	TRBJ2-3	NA	CASSLGRSETDTQYF	TGTGCCAGCAGCTTAGGAAGATCCGAGACAGATACGCAGTATTTT
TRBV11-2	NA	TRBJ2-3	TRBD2	CASRAPGLAGADTQYF	TGTGCCAGCAGAGCCCCGGGACTAGCGGGAGCAGATACGCAGTATTTT
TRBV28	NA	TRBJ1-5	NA	CASSLVRGSQPQHF	TGTGCCAGCAGCCTGGTGAGGGGCAGTCAGCCCCAGCATTTT
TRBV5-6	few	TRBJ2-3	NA	CASRPRLVLGTDTQYF	TGTGCCAGCAGACCTCGACTAGTTCTGGGCACAGATACGCAGTATTTT
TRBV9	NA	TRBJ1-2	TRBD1	CASSSTGPNYGYTF	TGTGCCAGCAGCTCGACAGGGCCTAACTATGGCTACACCTTC
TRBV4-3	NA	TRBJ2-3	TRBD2	CASSPSGTSGIKDTQYF	TGCGCCAGCAGCCCGTCCGGGACTAGCGGGATTAAAGATACGCAGTATTTT
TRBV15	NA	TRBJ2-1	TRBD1	CATSGQGQVFSYNEQFF	TGTGCCACCAGCGGCCAAGGACAGGTATTCTCCTACAATGAGCAGTTCTTC
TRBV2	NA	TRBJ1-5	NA	CASNRVQNQPQHF	TGTGCCAGCAATAGGGTTCAAAATCAGCCCCAGCATTTT
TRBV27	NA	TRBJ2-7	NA	CASSMLGSRDEQYF	TGTGCCAGCAGTATGCTGGGGTCTCGGGACGAGCAGTACTTC
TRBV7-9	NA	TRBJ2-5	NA	CANAGDNQETQYF	TGTGCCAACGCGGGTGATAACCAAGAGACCCAGTACTTC
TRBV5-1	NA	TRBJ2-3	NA	CASSLGGGEDTQYF	TGCGCCAGCAGCTTGGGAGGGGGGGAAGATACGCAGTATTTT
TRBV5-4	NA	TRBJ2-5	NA	CASSPFREKETQYF	TGTGCCAGCAGCCCATTCCGGGAAAAAGAGACCCAGTACTTC
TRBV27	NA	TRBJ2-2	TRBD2	CASGPAGVGTGELFF	TGTGCCAGCGGTCCAGCGGGAGTTGGTACCGGGGAGCTGTTTTTT
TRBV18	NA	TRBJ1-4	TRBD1	CASSHDTGDREKLFF	TGTGCCAGCTCACACGATACAGGGGATCGGGAAAAACTGTTTTTT
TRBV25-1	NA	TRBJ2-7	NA	CASSEFRRGIYEQYF	TGTGCCAGCAGTGAATTTCGGAGAGGGATCTACGAGCAGTACTTC
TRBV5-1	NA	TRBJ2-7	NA	CASSLDGGYEQYF	TGCGCCAGCAGCTTGGACGGAGGCTACGAGCAGTACTTC
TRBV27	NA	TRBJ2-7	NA	CASSLGRFYEQYF	TGTGCCAGCAGTTTAGGCCGGTTCTACGAGCAGTACTTC
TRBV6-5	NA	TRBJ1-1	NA	CASSYSRQVTEAFF	TGTGCCAGCAGTTACTCGAGGCAAGTCACTGAAGCTTTCTTT
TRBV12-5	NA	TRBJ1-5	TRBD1	CASGLGQGKQPQHF	TGTGCTAGTGGTTTGGGACAGGGAAAACAGCCCCAGCATTTT
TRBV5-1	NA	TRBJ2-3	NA	CASSLRTFTDTQYF	TGCGCCAGCAGCCTGCGGACTTTCACAGATACGCAGTATTTT
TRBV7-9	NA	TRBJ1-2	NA	CATTYNLGGYTF	TGTGCCACCACTTATAATCTAGGGGGCTACACCTTC
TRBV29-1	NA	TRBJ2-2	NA	CSASSGRGELFF	TGCAGCGCTAGCTCCGGGCGTGGGGAGCTGTTTTTT
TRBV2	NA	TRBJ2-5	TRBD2	CASSEATGLGGQETQYF	TGTGCCAGCAGTGAAGCCACGGGACTAGGTGGGCAAGAGACCCAGTACTTC
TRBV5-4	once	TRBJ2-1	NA	CASSLVRVTRSSYNEQFF	TGTGCCAGCAGCTTGGTTCGTGTGACACGGAGTTCCTACAATGAGCAGTTCTTC
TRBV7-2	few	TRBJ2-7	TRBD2	CASSFTSENYEQYF	TGTGCCAGCAGCTTCACTAGCGAGAACTACGAGCAGTACTTC
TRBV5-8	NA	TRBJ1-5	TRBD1	CASSSDRERRNQPQHF	TGTGCCAGCAGCTCGGACAGGGAAAGAAGAAATCAGCCCCAGCATTTT
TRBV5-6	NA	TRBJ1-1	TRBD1	CASSWGGTGITEAFF	TGTGCCAGCAGCTGGGGTGGGACAGGAATCACTGAAGCTTTCTTT
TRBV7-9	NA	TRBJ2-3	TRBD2	CASSPLGAGVRDTQYF	TGTGCCAGCAGCCCCCTTGGAGCGGGAGTTAGAGATACGCAGTATTTT
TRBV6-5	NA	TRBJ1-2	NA	CASSYSYRVGYGYTF	TGTGCCAGCAGTTACTCATACAGGGTCGGGTATGGCTACACCTTC
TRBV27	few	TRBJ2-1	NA	CASGGRGDYNEQFF	TGTGCCAGCGGGGGAAGGGGCGACTACAATGAGCAGTTCTTC
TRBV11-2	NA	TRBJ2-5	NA	CASSLDVVRQETQYF	TGTGCCAGCAGCTTAGATGTTGTCAGGCAAGAGACCCAGTACTTC
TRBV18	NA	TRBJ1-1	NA	CAIQSNTEAFF	TGTGCCATCCAATCTAACACTGAAGCTTTCTTT
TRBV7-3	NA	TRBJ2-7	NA	CASSPPASNEQYF	TGTGCCAGCAGCCCCCCCGCCTCTAACGAGCAGTACTTC